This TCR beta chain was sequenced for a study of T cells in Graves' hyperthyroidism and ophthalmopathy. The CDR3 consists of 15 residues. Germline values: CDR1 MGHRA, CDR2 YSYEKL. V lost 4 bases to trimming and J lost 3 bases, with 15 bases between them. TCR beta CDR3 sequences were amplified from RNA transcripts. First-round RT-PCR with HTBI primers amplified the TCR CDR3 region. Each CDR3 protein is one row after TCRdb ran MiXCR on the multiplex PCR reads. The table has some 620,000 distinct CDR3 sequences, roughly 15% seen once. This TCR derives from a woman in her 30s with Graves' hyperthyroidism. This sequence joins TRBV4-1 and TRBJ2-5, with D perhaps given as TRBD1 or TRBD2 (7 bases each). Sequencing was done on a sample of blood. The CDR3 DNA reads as TGCGCCAGCAGCCCGGGGAGGGGGCATGAAGAGACCCAGTACTTC. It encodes CASSPGRGHEETQYF.